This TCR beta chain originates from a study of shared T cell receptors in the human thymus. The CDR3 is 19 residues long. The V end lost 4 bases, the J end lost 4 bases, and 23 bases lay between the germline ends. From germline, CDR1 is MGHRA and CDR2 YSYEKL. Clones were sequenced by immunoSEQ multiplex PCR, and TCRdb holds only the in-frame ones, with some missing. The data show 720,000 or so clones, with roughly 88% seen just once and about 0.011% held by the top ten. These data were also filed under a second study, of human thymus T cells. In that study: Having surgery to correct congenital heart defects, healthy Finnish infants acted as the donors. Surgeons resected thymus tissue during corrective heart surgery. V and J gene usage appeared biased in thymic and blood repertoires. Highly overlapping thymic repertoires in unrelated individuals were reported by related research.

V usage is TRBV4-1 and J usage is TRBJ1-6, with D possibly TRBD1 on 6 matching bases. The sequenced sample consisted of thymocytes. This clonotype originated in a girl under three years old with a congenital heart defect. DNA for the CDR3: TGCGCCAGCAGCCTCCCACGGGGAGGGCCAAGGGGGTATAATTCACCCCTCCACTTT. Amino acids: CASSLPRGGPRGYNSPLHF.